In its sample, the clone carrying this TCR beta chain was seen a few times. Its target is unknown. Amplification targeted the TCR beta CDR3 regions, with RNA transcripts as the source material. In the first round, RT-PCR was carried out with HTBI primers, and a multiplex PCR formed the second round. TCRdb re-analysed the multiplex PCR reads in MiXCR, keeping a single row per CDR3 protein. Altogether around 660,000 distinct CDR3 sequences are present, about 41% being singletons, with the ten largest covering 3% to 3.5%. The entry originates in a study of Graves' ophthalmopathy and Graves' hyperthyroidism. Per germline, CDR1 MGHDK and CDR2 SYGVNS. This CDR3 has 13 residues. The V end lost 4 bases, the J end lost 3 bases, and 9 bases lay between the germline ends. Study-wide results and caveats: Detection in blood was also observed for most expanded thyroid clonotypes above 0.001 frequency.

The material sequenced was peripheral blood. The chain links TRBV25-1 to TRBJ1-1; D gene uncertain. The origin of this receptor is an adult man with Graves' ophthalmopathy. The CDR3 sequence: CASSGQSYTEAFF. Here the CDR3 DNA reads TGTGCCAGCAGTGGCCAGTCGTACACTGAAGCTTTCTTT.